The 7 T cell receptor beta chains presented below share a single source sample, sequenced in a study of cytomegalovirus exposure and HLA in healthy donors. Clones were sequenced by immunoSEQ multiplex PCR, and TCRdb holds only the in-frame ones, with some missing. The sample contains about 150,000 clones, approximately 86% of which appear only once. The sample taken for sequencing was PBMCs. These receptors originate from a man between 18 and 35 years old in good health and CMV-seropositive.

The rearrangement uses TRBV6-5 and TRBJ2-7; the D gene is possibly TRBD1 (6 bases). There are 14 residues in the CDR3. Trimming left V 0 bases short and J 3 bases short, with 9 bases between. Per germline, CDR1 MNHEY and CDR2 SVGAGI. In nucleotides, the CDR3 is TGTGCCAGCAGTTACTCGGGGGACAACTACGAGCAGTACTTC. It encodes CASSYSGDNYEQYF.

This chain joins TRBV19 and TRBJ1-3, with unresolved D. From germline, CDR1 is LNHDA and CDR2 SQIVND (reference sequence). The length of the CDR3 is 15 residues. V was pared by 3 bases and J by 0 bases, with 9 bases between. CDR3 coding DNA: TGTGCCAGTAGTATGCGTCGTAGCTCTGGAAACACCATATATTTT. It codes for CASSMRRSSGNTIYF.

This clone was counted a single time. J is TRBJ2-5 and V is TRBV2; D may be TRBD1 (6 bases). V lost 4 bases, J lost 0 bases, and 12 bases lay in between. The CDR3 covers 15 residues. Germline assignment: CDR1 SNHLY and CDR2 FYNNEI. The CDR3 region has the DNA TGTGCCAGCAGTGCCCAGGGGAAGTACCAAGAGACCCAGTACTTC. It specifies CASSAQGKYQETQYF.

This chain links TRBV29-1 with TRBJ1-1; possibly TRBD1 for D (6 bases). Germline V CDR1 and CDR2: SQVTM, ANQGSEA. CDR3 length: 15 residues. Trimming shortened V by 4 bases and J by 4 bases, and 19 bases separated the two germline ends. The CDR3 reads CSVGGLLGVGTEAFF. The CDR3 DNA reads TGCAGCGTTGGGGGGCTTCTAGGGGTCGGCACTGAAGCTTTCTTT.

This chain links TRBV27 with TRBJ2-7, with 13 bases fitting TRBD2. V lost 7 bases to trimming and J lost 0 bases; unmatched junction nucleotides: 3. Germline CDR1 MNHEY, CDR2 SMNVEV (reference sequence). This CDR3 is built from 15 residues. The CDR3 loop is CASTGTSGASYEQYF. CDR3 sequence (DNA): TGTGCCAGCACCGGGACTAGCGGGGCCTCCTACGAGCAGTACTTC.

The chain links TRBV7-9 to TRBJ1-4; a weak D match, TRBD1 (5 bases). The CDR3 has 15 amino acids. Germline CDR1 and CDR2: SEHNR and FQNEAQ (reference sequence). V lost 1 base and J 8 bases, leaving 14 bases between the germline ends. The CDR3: CASSLVGGVGEKLFF. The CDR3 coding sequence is TGTGCCAGCAGCTTAGTGGGGGGGGTAGGCGAAAAACTGTTTTTT.

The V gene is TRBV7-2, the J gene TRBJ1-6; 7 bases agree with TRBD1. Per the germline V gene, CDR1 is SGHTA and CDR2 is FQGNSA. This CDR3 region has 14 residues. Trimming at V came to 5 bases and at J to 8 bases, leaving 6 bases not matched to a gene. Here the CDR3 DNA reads TGTGCCAGCAGCCGACAGGGTGCGGATTCACCCCTCCACTTT. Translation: CASSRQGADSPLHF.